This TCR beta chain was recovered during a study of T cell responses to AZD1222 COVID-19 vaccine. Profiling relied on immunoSEQ multiplex PCR, and the TCRdb table lists in-frame clones only, not all of them. The data contain more than 150,000 clones, approximately 94% of them singletons. The CDR3 has 14 amino acids. The germline gives CDR1 MDHEN, CDR2 SYDVKM. Between the trimmed V and J ends, which lost 6 bases and 6 bases, there was a span of 15 bases. V gene TRBV28 combines with J gene TRBJ1-5, with a weak D call TRBD1 (6 bases). This TCR derives from an adult who received the AZD1222 COVID-19 vaccine. The sequenced sample was peripheral blood, obtained 28 days after the second AZD1222 dose. DNA of the CDR3: TGTGCCAGCAGGTTGGGGGCTATCAGTCAGCCCCAGCATTTT. Amino acids: CASRLGAISQPQHF.